The source of this T cell receptor beta chain is a study of PD-1 blockade in classical Hodgkin lymphoma. Background on the study: Nivolumab was administered to patients intravenously at 3 mg/kg every 2 weeks.

As to this clone: The antigen remains undetermined.

The method was immunoSEQ multiplex PCR; TCRdb's version includes in-frame clones alone and lacks a portion of them. The top ten clones hold about 2% of a sample with about 94,000 clones, more than 85% of them seen once. Study-wide results and caveats: In newly diagnosed patients, baseline TCR diversity was reportedly below that of healthy donors. Patients with an early start, nivolumab under 1 year after ASCT, were excluded.

Time point of the sample: cycle 4 day 1 (C4D1), after around six weeks of nivolumab. Each and every patient relapsed after autologous stem cell transplantation, and patients got differing brentuximab vedotin exposure. Material: peripheral blood mononuclear cells (PBMCs), obtained before the fourth cycle of nivolumab. This clonotype originated in a human donor with classical Hodgkin lymphoma.

CDR3 DNA sequence: TGTGCCAGCAACCTCCGGGACAGGGCTGATGAGCAGTTCTTC. Translating it yields CASNLRDRADEQFF. The chain links TRBV28 to TRBJ2-1, with 9 nucleotides matching TRBD1. Germline CDR1 is MDHEN and CDR2 is SYDVKM. The V gene end was trimmed by 7 bases and the J gene end by 8 bases; junction bases not matched to a gene: 9. This CDR3 comprises 14 residues.